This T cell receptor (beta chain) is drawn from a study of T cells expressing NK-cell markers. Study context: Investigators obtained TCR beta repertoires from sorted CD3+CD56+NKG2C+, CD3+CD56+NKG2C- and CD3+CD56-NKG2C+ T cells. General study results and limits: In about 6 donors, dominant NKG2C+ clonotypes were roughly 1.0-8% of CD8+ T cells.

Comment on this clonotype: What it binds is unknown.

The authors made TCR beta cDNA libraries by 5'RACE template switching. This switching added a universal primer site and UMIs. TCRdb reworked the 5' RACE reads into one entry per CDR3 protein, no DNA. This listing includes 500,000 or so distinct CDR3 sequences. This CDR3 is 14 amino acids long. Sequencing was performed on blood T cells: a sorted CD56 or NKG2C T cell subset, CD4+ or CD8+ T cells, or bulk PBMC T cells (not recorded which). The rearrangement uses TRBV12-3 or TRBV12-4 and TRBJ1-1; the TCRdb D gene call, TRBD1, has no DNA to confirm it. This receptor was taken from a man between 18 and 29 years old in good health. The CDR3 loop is CASSNSGTPHEAFF.